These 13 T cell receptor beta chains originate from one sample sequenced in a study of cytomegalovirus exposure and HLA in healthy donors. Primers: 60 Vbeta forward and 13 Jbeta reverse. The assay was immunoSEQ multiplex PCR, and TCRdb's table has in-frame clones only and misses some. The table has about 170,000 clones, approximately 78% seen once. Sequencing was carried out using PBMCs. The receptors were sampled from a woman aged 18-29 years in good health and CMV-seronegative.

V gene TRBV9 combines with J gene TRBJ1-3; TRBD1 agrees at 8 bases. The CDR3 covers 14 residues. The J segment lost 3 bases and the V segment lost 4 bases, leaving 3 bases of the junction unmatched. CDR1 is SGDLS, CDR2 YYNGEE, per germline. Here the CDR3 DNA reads TGTGCCAGCAGCCCAGGGGGCATTGGAAACACCATATATTTT. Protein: CASSPGGIGNTIYF.

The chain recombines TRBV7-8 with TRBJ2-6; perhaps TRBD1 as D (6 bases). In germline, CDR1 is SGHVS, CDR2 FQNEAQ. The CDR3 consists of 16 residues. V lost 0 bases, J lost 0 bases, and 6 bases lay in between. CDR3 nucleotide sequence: TGTGCCAGCAGCTTAGCGGACAGCTCTGGGGCCAACGTCCTGACTTTC. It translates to CASSLADSSGANVLTF.

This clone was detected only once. CDR3 nucleotides: TGTGCCAGCACGGACAGGGTCCCCGGGGAGCTGTTTTTT. Translating gives CASTDRVPGELFF. The rearrangement joins TRBV6-1 to TRBJ2-2; 8 bases match TRBD1. The V gene's germline CDR1 is MNHNS and CDR2 SASEGT. The CDR3 sequence is 13 residues long. The V gene end was trimmed by 7 bases and the J gene end by 6 bases; junction bases not matched to a gene: 4.

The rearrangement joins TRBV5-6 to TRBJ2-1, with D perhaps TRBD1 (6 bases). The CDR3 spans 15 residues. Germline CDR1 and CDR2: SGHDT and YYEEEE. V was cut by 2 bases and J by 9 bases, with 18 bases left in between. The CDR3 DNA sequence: TGTGCCAGCAGCTTACAGGGAATAGGGGTGGCTGAGCAGTTCTTC. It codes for CASSLQGIGVAEQFF.

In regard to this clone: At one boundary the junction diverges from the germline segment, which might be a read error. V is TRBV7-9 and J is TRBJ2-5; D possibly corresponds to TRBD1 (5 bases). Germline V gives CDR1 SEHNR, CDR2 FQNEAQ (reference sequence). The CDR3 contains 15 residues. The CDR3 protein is CSSSSGWSYQETQYF. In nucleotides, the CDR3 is TGTTCCAGCAGCTCAGGGTGGAGCTACCAAGAGACCCAGTACTTC.

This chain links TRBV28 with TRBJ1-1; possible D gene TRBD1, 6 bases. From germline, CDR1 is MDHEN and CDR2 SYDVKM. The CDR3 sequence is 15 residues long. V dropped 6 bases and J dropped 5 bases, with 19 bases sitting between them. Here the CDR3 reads CASSQTPTGKTEAFF. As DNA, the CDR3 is TGTGCCAGCAGCCAAACCCCCACAGGGAAGACTGAAGCTTTCTTT.

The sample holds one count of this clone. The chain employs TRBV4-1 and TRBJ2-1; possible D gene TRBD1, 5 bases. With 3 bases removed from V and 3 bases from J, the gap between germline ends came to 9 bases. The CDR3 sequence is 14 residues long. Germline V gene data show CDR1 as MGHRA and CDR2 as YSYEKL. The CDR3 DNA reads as TGCGCCAGCAGCCACGCCAGGGACTACAATGAGCAGTTCTTC. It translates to CASSHARDYNEQFF.

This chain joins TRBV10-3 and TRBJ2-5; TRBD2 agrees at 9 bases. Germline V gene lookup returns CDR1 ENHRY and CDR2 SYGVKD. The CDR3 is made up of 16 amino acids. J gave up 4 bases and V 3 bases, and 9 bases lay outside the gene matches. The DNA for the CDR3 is TGTGCCATCAGTGACCCCGGACTAGCGAGAGGAGAGACCCAGTACTTC. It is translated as CAISDPGLARGETQYF.

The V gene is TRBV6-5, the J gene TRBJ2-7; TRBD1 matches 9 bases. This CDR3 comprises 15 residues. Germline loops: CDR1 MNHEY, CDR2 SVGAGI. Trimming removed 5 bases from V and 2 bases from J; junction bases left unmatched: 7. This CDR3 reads CASSLTGTGTYEQYF. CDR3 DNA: TGTGCCAGCAGTCTTACCGGGACAGGGACCTACGAGCAGTACTTC.

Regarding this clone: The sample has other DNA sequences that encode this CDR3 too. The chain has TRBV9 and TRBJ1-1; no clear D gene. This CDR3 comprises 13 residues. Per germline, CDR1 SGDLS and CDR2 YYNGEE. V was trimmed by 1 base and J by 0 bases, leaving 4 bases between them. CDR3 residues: CASSVQVNTEAFF. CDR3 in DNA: TGTGCCAGCAGCGTACAGGTGAACACTGAAGCTTTCTTT.

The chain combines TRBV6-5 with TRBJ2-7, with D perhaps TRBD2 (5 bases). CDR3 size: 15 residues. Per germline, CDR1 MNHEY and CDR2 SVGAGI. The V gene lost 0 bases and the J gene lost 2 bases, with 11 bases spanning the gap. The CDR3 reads CASSYSRSGTYEQYF. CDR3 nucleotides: TGTGCCAGCAGTTACTCTAGGTCGGGGACCTACGAGCAGTACTTC.

The CDR3 sequence: CASSLQGEQFF. DNA for the CDR3: TGTGCCAGCAGTTTGCAGGGTGAGCAGTTCTTC. The chain is built from TRBV28 and TRBJ2-1; a weak D match, TRBD1 (5 bases). Germline CDR1 is MDHEN and CDR2 is SYDVKM. Trimming removed 3 bases at V and 9 bases at J, with 6 bases between. The CDR3 length is 11 residues.

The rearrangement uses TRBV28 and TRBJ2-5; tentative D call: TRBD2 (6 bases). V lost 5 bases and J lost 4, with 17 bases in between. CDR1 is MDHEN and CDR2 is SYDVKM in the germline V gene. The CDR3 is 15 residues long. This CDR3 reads CASSNPGLKGETQYF. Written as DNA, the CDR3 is TGTGCCAGCAGTAATCCGGGACTCAAAGGAGAGACCCAGTACTTC.